One sample yielded the 29 T cell receptor beta chains listed below, sequenced in a study of T cell repertoires in cytomegalovirus infection (dated by TCRdb to the late 2010s). The treatment or condition label here, explained by the study, means: in vitro stimulation with specific CMV peptide epitopes to enrich CMV-specific T cells. Antigens for these TCRs are unknown. For sequencing, an Illumina HiSeq 1500 was employed. TCRdb redid the processing of the public reads, applying fastp at Q25 and MiXCR, and retained in-frame beta chains. Rows matching on CDR3 protein sequence are summarized as one entry with the most common DNA and genes. This sample holds hundreds of thousands of distinct CDR3 sequences; 40% to 50% were observed only once. The ten largest clonotypes hold just under 45% of the sample. The sequences come from cultured PBMCs, collected from culture after CMV antigen stimulation. The receptors were gathered from a human donor in good health (CMV status not recorded). Some clones in this sample may be carry-over from other donors' samples.

V usage is TRBV7-9 and J usage is TRBJ2-3; D is possibly TRBD1 (6 bases). The V and J ends lost 5 bases and 0 bases respectively, with 15 bases between them. Germline CDR1 is SEHNR and CDR2 is FQNEAQ (reference sequence). This CDR3 spans 16 amino acids. The CDR3 loop reads CASSPHRAASTDTQYF. Written as DNA, the CDR3 is TGTGCCAGCAGCCCACACAGGGCTGCTAGCACAGATACGCAGTATTTT.

J is TRBJ2-1 and V is TRBV6-6; TRBD2 aligns across 11 bases. Trimming at V came to 5 bases and at J to 4 bases, leaving 1 base not matched to a gene. Germline V lookup: CDR1 MNHNY, CDR2 SVGAGI (reference sequence). This CDR3 is built from 14 residues. As DNA, the CDR3 is TGTGCCAGCAGTACTAGCGGGAGTTACAATGAGCAGTTCTTC. It is translated as CASSTSGSYNEQFF.

This clonotype was detected a few times. This chain uses TRBV3-1 with TRBJ1-6, with D possibly TRBD1 on 6 matching bases. Per the germline V gene, CDR1 is LGHDT and CDR2 is YNNKEL (reference sequence). The V end was cut by 5 bases, the J end by 5 bases, with 10 bases between. The CDR3 has 14 residues. CDR3 coding DNA: TGTGCCAGCAGCGCGGGACACGATAATTCACCCCTCCACTTT. It is translated as CASSAGHDNSPLHF.

V gene TRBV7-2 combines with J gene TRBJ1-1; D gene ambiguous. The CDR3 runs to 16 residues. V lost 4 bases and J lost 4, with 19 bases in between. Per the germline V gene, CDR1 is SGHTA and CDR2 is FQGNSA. As DNA, the CDR3 is TGTGCCAGCAGCTACTGGACTGATTCCGCCCCCACTGAAGCTTTCTTT. Translation gives CASSYWTDSAPTEAFF.

The chain is built from TRBV11-2 and TRBJ2-1; D may be TRBD2 (5 bases). Germline V gene lookup returns CDR1 SGHAT and CDR2 FQNNGV. The V gene lost 5 bases and the J gene lost 7 bases, with 9 bases spanning the gap. This CDR3 is 12 amino acids long. The CDR3: CASSDYKNEQFF. CDR3 sequence (DNA): TGTGCCAGCAGCGACTACAAGAATGAGCAGTTCTTC.

This clonotype occurred once. V usage is TRBV19 and J usage is TRBJ1-1, with D possibly TRBD1 on 5 matching bases. The CDR3 length is 13 residues. Between the trimmed V and J ends, which lost 7 bases and 5 bases, there was a span of 14 bases. Germline V gene data show CDR1 as LNHDA and CDR2 as SQIVND (reference sequence). This CDR3 is CASTKRGGTEAFF. The CDR3 bases are TGTGCCAGTACCAAACGGGGGGGAACTGAAGCTTTCTTT.

The chain combines TRBV12-3 or TRBV12-4 with TRBJ2-1; 8 bases map to TRBD2. The CDR3 totals 15 residues. Trimming at V came to 3 bases and at J to 2 bases, leaving 3 bases not matched to a gene. For the CDR3, the DNA is TGTGCCAGCAGTTTCTTACTAGCGGCCTACAATGAGCAGTTCTTC. Its translation: CASSFLLAAYNEQFF.

The sample holds one count of this clonotype. This chain's CDR3 is CASSLRTAFANEQYF. The CDR3 DNA follows: TGTGCCAGCAGTCTCAGGACTGCCTTTGCCAACGAGCAGTACTTC. The genes are TRBV2 and TRBJ2-7; possibly TRBD2 for D (5 bases). Germline V CDR1 and CDR2: SNHLY, FYNNEI. V dropped 5 bases and J dropped 5 bases, with 19 bases sitting between them. The length of the CDR3 is 15 residues.

The chain employs TRBV2 and TRBJ1-2; 10 bases are shared with TRBD1. Germline CDR1 and CDR2: SNHLY and FYNNEI. J lost 0 bases, V lost 7 bases, and 8 bases had no gene match. The CDR3 has 16 amino acids. Written as DNA, the CDR3 is TGTGCCAGCACAGGACAGGGGGTCGGAGCTAACTATGGCTACACCTTC. This encodes CASTGQGVGANYGYTF.

This sequence joins TRBV6-5 and TRBJ2-3; 7 bases map to TRBD1. Germline CDR1 is MNHEY and CDR2 is SVGAGI. The trim removed 6 bases at V and 5 bases at J, leaving 5 bases unmatched. This CDR3 contains 13 residues. This CDR3 is CASRGQAVDTQYF. The CDR3 DNA reads as TGTGCCAGCAGAGGACAGGCAGTAGATACGCAGTATTTT.

This chain connects TRBV6-6 to TRBJ2-7; D is perhaps TRBD2 (6 bases). Germline assignment: CDR1 MNHNY and CDR2 SVGAGI (reference sequence). Between the trimmed V and J ends, which lost 0 bases and 5 bases, there was a span of 17 bases. The CDR3 is 16 residues long. The CDR3 region is CASSYSTRRDFDEQYF. Written as DNA, the CDR3 is TGTGCCAGCAGTTACTCGACCCGGCGGGACTTTGACGAGCAGTACTTC.

The chain carries TRBV7-2 and TRBJ1-6, with 7 bases matching TRBD1. The CDR3 runs 16 residues. Trimming took 4 bases from V and 6 from J; bases not matched to a gene: 9. From germline, CDR1 is SGHTA and CDR2 FQGNSA. The CDR3 sequence: CASSSRPGQINSPLHF. In DNA form, the CDR3 reads TGTGCCAGCAGCTCGCGTCCGGGACAGATTAATTCACCCCTCCACTTT. The complete variable domain, with remaining parts taken from reference TRBV7-2 and TRBJ1-6, reads GAGVSQSPSNKVTEKGKDVELRCDPISGHTALYWYRQSLGQGLEFLIYFQGNSAPDKSGLPSDRFSAERTGGSVSTLTIQRTQQEDSAVYLCASSSRPGQINSPLHFGNGTRLTVT.

The chain joins TRBV12-3 or TRBV12-4 to TRBJ1-2, with 7 bases aligning to TRBD1. This CDR3 region has 16 residues. V lost 6 bases and J lost 4; bases outside the gene matches: 14. CDR3 nucleotide sequence: TGTGCCAGCAGCTCCCCGACAGGGTGGTATACCTATGGCTACACCTTC. Translating it yields CASSSPTGWYTYGYTF.

The chain employs TRBV5-4 and TRBJ2-5; 9 nucleotides agree with TRBD1. J gave up 4 bases and V 1 base, and 5 bases lay outside the gene matches. CDR1 and CDR2 from the germline V gene are SGHNT and YYREEE (reference sequence). The CDR3 loop spans 15 amino acids. CDR3 in amino acids: CASSLPGQGRETQYF. The CDR3 coding sequence is TGTGCCAGCAGCTTGCCGGGACAGGGTAGAGAGACCCAGTACTTC.

This clonotype was detected ten times or more. The chain carries TRBV7-2 and TRBJ2-5; possible D gene TRBD1, 5 bases. The CDR3 spans 13 residues. Germline CDR1 SGHTA, CDR2 FQGNSA. V lost 1 base and J lost 4, with 7 bases in between. CDR3 region: CASSLVQGETQYF. The CDR3 bases are TGTGCCAGCAGCTTAGTCCAGGGAGAGACCCAGTACTTC.

The chain employs TRBV7-4 and TRBJ1-4, with 7 positions matching TRBD1. Per germline, CDR1 SGHVT and CDR2 SQSDAQ. The ends lost 6 bases at V and 8 bases at J; junction bases unmatched: 21. The CDR3 is 18 amino acids. The CDR3 sequence is CASRPRQGGLARTEKLFF. The CDR3 region has the DNA TGTGCCAGCAGACCAAGACAAGGGGGCTTGGCTAGGACGGAAAAACTGTTTTTT.

The chain is built from TRBV7-2 and TRBJ2-3; 7 bases align to TRBD2. The CDR3 extends over 15 amino acids. Trimming removed 1 base from V and 10 bases from J; junction bases left unmatched: 11. In germline, CDR1 is SGHTA, CDR2 FQGNSA. The CDR3 protein is CASSLGGQRGSAQYF. The CDR3 DNA follows: TGTGCCAGCAGCTTAGGGGGCCAGCGGGGTAGTGCGCAGTATTTT.

The J gene is TRBJ1-4, the V gene TRBV7-9; D is possibly TRBD1 (5 bases). Trimming took off 4 bases at V and 4 bases at J, with 10 bases between the two ends. The CDR3 loop spans 14 amino acids. The germline CDR1 and CDR2 sequences are SEHNR and FQNEAQ (reference sequence). For the CDR3, the DNA is TGTGCCAGCAGCTCGGGACCTAGTAATGAAAAACTGTTTTTT. This translates into CASSSGPSNEKLFF.

This chain connects TRBV7-8 to TRBJ1-6, with 11 bases fitting TRBD1. CDR1 SGHVS and CDR2 FQNEAQ come from the germline V gene. The CDR3 has 14 amino acids. V trimming: 5 bases; J trimming: 9 bases; junction bases outside the gene matches: 3. CDR3: CASSTDRGPSPLHF. The CDR3 DNA reads TGTGCCAGCAGCACGGACAGGGGGCCTTCACCCCTCCACTTT.

V usage is TRBV2 and J usage is TRBJ1-1; 8 positions match TRBD1. CDR3 size: 14 residues. The ends lost 4 bases at V and 4 bases at J; junction bases unmatched: 5. Germline-derived CDR1 and CDR2 are SNHLY and FYNNEI. CDR3 nucleotide sequence: TGTGCCAGCAGTGTCGAAACAGGGGGCACTGAAGCTTTCTTT. As protein: CASSVETGGTEAFF.

J is TRBJ1-4 and V is TRBV5-1; no firm D call. CDR1 is SGHRS, CDR2 YFSETQ, per germline. V gave up 2 bases and J gave up 0 bases, with 5 bases separating them. This CDR3 has 14 amino acids. The CDR3 is CASSFGTTNEKLFF. The CDR3 DNA sequence: TGCGCCAGCAGCTTCGGGACAACTAATGAAAAACTGTTTTTT.

This clonotype turned up a few times. The V and J genes are TRBV7-2 and TRBJ1-1; 8 bases are shared with TRBD1. This CDR3 spans 16 amino acids. Per the germline V gene, CDR1 is SGHTA and CDR2 is FQGNSA. V lost 1 base, J lost 7 bases, and 11 bases stayed unmatched. CDR3 sequence reads: CASSLVGGQGLLEAFF. In DNA, the CDR3 is TGTGCCAGCAGCTTAGTAGGCGGACAGGGATTGCTTGAAGCTTTCTTT.

CDR3 coding DNA: TGTGCCAGCTCACCCCCAGGACTAACCAGCACAGATACGCAGTATTTT. Protein product: CASSPPGLTSTDTQYF. The chain combines TRBV18 with TRBJ2-3; maybe TRBD2 (6 bases). The V end lost 3 bases, the J end lost 0 bases, and 13 bases lay between the germline ends. Germline CDR1 and CDR2: KGHSH and LQKENI. The CDR3 covers 16 residues.

This clonotype was recorded a few times. DNA of the CDR3: TGTGCCAGCAGCTCTAACATATATGCCGCAGGGGAGTATTTT. Its translation: CASSSNIYAAGEYF. The rearrangement joins TRBV7-6 to TRBJ2-3; the D gene is possibly TRBD1 (6 bases). The CDR3 runs 14 residues. With 4 bases removed from V and 13 bases from J, the gap between germline ends came to 21 bases. Germline CDR1 is SGHVS and CDR2 is FNYEAQ.

This rearrangement joins TRBV6-2 or TRBV6-3 to TRBJ2-5; 11 bases map to TRBD2. CDR3 length equals 14 residues. Trimming at V came to 2 bases and at J to 9 bases, leaving 5 bases not matched to a gene. Germline CDR1 is MNHEY and CDR2 is SVGEGT. As DNA, the CDR3 is TGTGCCAGCAGTTACGGGACTAGCGGTACTGCCCAGTACTTC. Its translation: CASSYGTSGTAQYF.

CDR3: CASSLSPLQPQHF. The CDR3 DNA reads TGTGCCAGCAGTTTATCCCCTCTCCAGCCCCAGCATTTT. The chain couples TRBV27 to TRBJ1-5; D is ambiguous. CDR3 size: 13 residues. Trimming left V 0 bases short and J 7 bases short, with 7 bases between. CDR1 and CDR2 (germline): MNHEY, SMNVEV (reference sequence).

This clonotype was observed many times. The chain uses TRBV7-2 and TRBJ2-2; 7 bases agree with TRBD1. With 7 bases clipped from V and 3 bases from J, the junction kept 8 bases outside the gene matches. CDR3 length: 15 residues. Germline V CDR1 and CDR2: SGHTA, FQGNSA. DNA for the CDR3: TGTGCCAGCACCCCGGGCAGGGGGTACACCGGGGAGCTGTTTTTT. It encodes CASTPGRGYTGELFF.

This clonotype was counted a few times. The J gene is TRBJ2-7, the V gene TRBV7-2; D is unclear. CDR1 and CDR2 (germline): SGHTA, FQGNSA. The CDR3 extends over 14 amino acids. Trimming took off 4 bases at V and 2 bases at J, with 12 bases between the two ends. The CDR3 DNA sequence: TGTGCCAGCAGCTCGCGTTTTATTGCCTACGAGCAGTACTTC. Translation gives CASSSRFIAYEQYF. Using reference TRBV7-2 and TRBJ2-7 for the parts outside the CDR3, the full variable domain is GAGVSQSPSNKVTEKGKDVELRCDPISGHTALYWYRQSLGQGLEFLIYFQGNSAPDKSGLPSDRFSAERTGGSVSTLTIQRTQQEDSAVYLCASSSRFIAYEQYFGPGTRLTVT.

The rearrangement links TRBV12-5 to TRBJ2-1, with D possibly being TRBD2 (6 bases). The CDR3 has 16 amino acids. Germline V gene data show CDR1 as LGHNT and CDR2 as FRNRAP. Trimming removed 7 bases at V and 0 bases at J, with 16 bases between. CDR3 residues: CASDLGATSSYNEQFF. CDR3 nucleotides: TGTGCTAGTGACCTTGGCGCGACTAGCTCCTACAATGAGCAGTTCTTC.